These 23 T cell receptor beta chains came from one sample sequenced in a study of tumor-infiltrating lymphocytes in glioblastoma multiforme. Multiple V-beta primers and a C-beta primer amplified TCRB from RNA. MiXCR, run by TCRdb on the multiplex PCR reads, gives a single entry per CDR3 protein. The sample shows approximately 15,000 distinct CDR3 sequences, over 65% of them seen only once. The sequenced sample was brain tumor tissue. These receptors were collected from a male donor with glioblastoma.

This clonotype was counted a few times. The V call is TRBV6-1, the J call TRBJ2-1; 7 bases fit TRBD2. This CDR3 comprises 15 residues. The trim removed 2 bases at V and 2 bases at J, leaving 3 bases unmatched. Germline V gene sequence: CDR1 MNHNS, CDR2 SASEGT. Written as DNA, the CDR3 is TGTGCCAGCAGTGAAAGTGGGGGGGCCTACAATGAGCAGTTCTTC. Translation gives CASSESGGAYNEQFF.

To note about this clonotype: A junction end diverges from the germline sequence, so it may reflect a read error. V gene TRBV29-1 combines with J gene TRBJ2-1; D assignment may be TRBD1 or TRBD2 (5 bases each). The CDR3 has 14 amino acids. The germline V gene has CDR1 SQVTM and CDR2 ANQGSEA. As DNA, the CDR3 is TGCATCACTCGGGACGTGAGCTCCTACAATGAACAGCTCTTC. Translating it yields CITRDVSSYNEQLF.

The chain uses TRBV6-5 and TRBJ2-3, with 9 bases lining up with TRBD1. Germline values: CDR1 MNHEY, CDR2 SVGAGI. This CDR3 has 14 residues. Trimming took 2 bases from V and 4 from J; bases not matched to a gene: 1. In DNA form, the CDR3 reads TGTGCCAGCAGTTACCGGACAGGGGCAGATACGCAGTATTTT. This gives the protein CASSYRTGADTQYF.

A remark on this clonotype: It may be a read error: a sequence one base away is much more abundant. The V call is TRBV4-1, the J call TRBJ1-1; D gene ambiguous. The CDR3 loop spans 15 amino acids. CDR1 and CDR2 (germline): MGHRA, YSYEKL. CDR3 sequence reads: CASSHPDGQSSEALF. CDR3 bases: TGCGCCAGCAGCCACCCCGACGGCCAAAGCAGTGAAGCTCTCTTT.

By share of the sample, this clonotype is medium-sized. This rearrangement joins TRBV13 to TRBJ2-1; the D gene is possibly TRBD2 (6 bases). Trimming took off 1 base at V and 8 bases at J, with 18 bases between the two ends. The CDR3 sequence is 16 residues long. Germline loops: CDR1 PRHDT, CDR2 FYEKMQ (reference sequence). DNA for the CDR3: TGTGCCAGCAGCTTAGACGCTAGCACGACGGGGGATGAGCAGTTCTTC. It codes for CASSLDASTTGDEQFF. Combining the CDR3 with reference TRBV13 and TRBJ2-1 gives the whole variable domain AAGVIQSPRHLIKEKRETATLKCYPIPRHDTVYWYQQGPGQDPQFLISFYEKMQSDKGSIPDRFSAQQFSDYHSELNMSSLELGDSALYFCASSLDASTTGDEQFFGPGTRLTVL.

This clonotype was counted ten times or more. This sequence joins TRBV5-1 and TRBJ2-7; weak D call: TRBD1 (6 bases). The CDR3 runs to 14 residues. Trimming took 5 bases from V and 2 from J, leaving 14 bases between them. Germline V gene sequence: CDR1 SGHRS, CDR2 YFSETQ. CDR3 protein: CASRFAGDPYEQYF. The CDR3 DNA is TGCGCCAGCAGATTCGCAGGGGACCCCTACGAGCAGTACTTC.

The chain recombines TRBV10-2 with TRBJ2-7; D gene uncertain. Between the trimmed V and J ends, which lost 4 bases and 1 base, there was a span of 17 bases. This CDR3 is 16 amino acids long. Germline V gene data show CDR1 as WSHSY and CDR2 as SAAADI. CDR3 sequence reads: CASSVEIGRWSYEQYF. For the CDR3, the DNA is TGCGCCAGCAGTGTCGAGATAGGGCGCTGGTCCTACGAGCAGTACTTC.

In regard to this clonotype: Germline and junction disagree at one end, which may indicate a read error. The chain joins TRBV4-1 to TRBJ2-7; weak D call: TRBD2 (5 bases). The germline CDR1 and CDR2 sequences are MGHRA and YSYEKL. This CDR3 comprises 16 residues. The CDR3 coding sequence is TGCGCCAGCAGCCAAGAACGAGGGATACGGAACTACGGGCAGTACTTC. Protein sequence: CASSQERGIRNYGQYF.

The V gene is TRBV11-1, the J gene TRBJ2-7; TRBD2 matches at 11 bases. Germline CDR1 reads SGHAT; CDR2 reads FQDESV (reference sequence). Trimming took 5 bases from V and 3 from J; bases not matched to a gene: 6. The CDR3 consists of 15 residues. The CDR3 loop reads CASSATSGGVYEQYF. Written as DNA, the CDR3 is TGTGCCAGCAGCGCAACTAGCGGGGGCGTCTACGAGCAGTACTTC.

The V and J genes are TRBV5-5 and TRBJ1-5, with 7 bases identical to TRBD1. Looked up from germline, CDR1 is SGHKS and CDR2 is YYEKEE (reference sequence). With V trimmed by 4 bases and J by 0 bases, 4 bases remained unmatched. CDR3 size: 15 residues. Written as DNA, the CDR3 is TGTGCCAGCAGCCGGACAGGAGATAGCAATCAGCCCCAGCATTTT. Its translation is CASSRTGDSNQPQHF.

With respect to this clonotype: Because it lacks the conserved phenylalanine or tryptophan at the end, this CDR3 is likely a read error. The chain couples TRBV11-2 to TRBJ2-1; D is unclear. This CDR3 region has 13 residues. Germline V gives CDR1 SGHAT, CDR2 FQNNGV. CDR3 coding DNA: TGTGCTAGCAGCTTAGATAGTGGAAATGAGCAGTTCCTC. It translates to CASSLDSGNEQFL.

The chain joins TRBV5-1 to TRBJ2-7; 8 bases match TRBD1. Germline assignment: CDR1 SGHRS and CDR2 YFSETQ. The V segment lost 0 bases and the J segment 13 bases; nucleotides outside the gene matches: 18. CDR3 length: 16 residues. Here the CDR3 reads CASSLDGNRGFNELYF. In DNA, the CDR3 is TGCGCCAGCAGCTTGGATGGGAACAGGGGGTTCAATGAGCTCTACTTC.

As for this clonotype: In this CDR3 the conserved last residue, phenylalanine or tryptophan, is missing, so a read error is likely. The chain has TRBV11-1 and TRBJ2-7; a weak D match, TRBD2 (5 bases). The CDR3 is made up of 13 amino acids. V lost 7 bases to trimming and J lost 4 bases, with 14 bases between them. The germline V gene encodes CDR1 SGHAT and CDR2 FQDESV (reference sequence). CDR3 amino acids: CASILDQRYEQYS. CDR3 sequence (DNA): TGTGCCAGCATCCTGGATCAGCGGTACGAGCAGTACTCC.

By sample share, this clonotype is medium-sized. The rearrangement uses TRBV4-2 and TRBJ1-5; 10 bases fit TRBD1. The J segment lost 6 bases and the V segment lost 1 base, leaving 3 bases of the junction unmatched. The CDR3 is 15 residues long. Germline CDR1 LGHNA, CDR2 YNFKEQ. CDR3 bases: TGTGCCAGCAGCCAAGCCGGGACAGGGGCTCAGCCCCAGCATTTT. Protein product: CASSQAGTGAQPQHF.

The chain employs TRBV28 and TRBJ1-2; no firm D call. The germline V gene has CDR1 MDHEN and CDR2 SYDVKM. The V end lost 3 bases, the J end lost 10 bases, and 18 bases lay between the germline ends. This CDR3 region has 14 residues. This CDR3 is CASSFNPDKMPYTF. The CDR3 nucleotides are TGTGCCAGCAGTTTTAACCCCGACAAAATGCCCTACACCTTC.

As regards this clonotype: An end of the junction differs from the germline gene, which may be a read error. This chain uses TRBV28 with TRBJ2-1; 9 positions agree with TRBD1. CDR1 MDHEN and CDR2 SYDVKM come from the germline V gene. The CDR3 runs 13 residues. In DNA, the CDR3 is TGTGTCAGCAGTCCCGGACAGGGGTTTGAGCAGTTCTTC. Its translation: CVSSPGQGFEQFF.

Note on this clonotype: Relative to the germline gene, one junction end is altered; a read error may explain this. The chain links TRBV5-1 to TRBJ1-6, with D unclear. Germline V lookup: CDR1 SGHRS, CDR2 YFSETQ. The CDR3 totals 14 residues. The CDR3 DNA follows: TGCGCCGGCAGCTTGGTGGGTTTGAATTCACCCCTCCACTTT. This encodes CAGSLVGLNSPLHF.

In this sample, this clonotype turned up a few times. This could be a read error, since a much larger clone is one nucleotide away. The chain carries TRBV4-3 and TRBJ2-7; 7 bases line up with TRBD2. Trimming cost V 0 bases and J 5 bases; bases outside gene matches: 10. Germline CDR1 is LGHNA and CDR2 is YSLEER. The CDR3 loop spans 16 amino acids. This chain's CDR3 is CASSQDLAGVYNEQYF. CDR3 nucleotide sequence: TGCGCCAGCAGCCAAGATTTGGCGGGAGTCTACAACGAGCAGTACTTC.

Remarks on this clonotype: One junction end does not reproduce the germline sequence, and a read error may be involved. This sequence joins TRBV11-2 and TRBJ2-3; no reliable D call. Germline-derived CDR1 and CDR2 are SGHAT and FQNNGV. This CDR3 has 17 amino acids. In DNA form, the CDR3 reads TGTGCCAGCAGCTTAGGTCCTGCAAACACTATCACAGATACGCACTATTTT. This codes for CASSLGPANTITDTHYF.

The chain recombines TRBV4-1 with TRBJ2-7; D gene uncertain. The CDR3 has 15 amino acids. Germline V CDR1 and CDR2: MGHRA, YSYEKL. The germline V and J ends were trimmed by 3 bases and 9 bases, with 21 bases remaining between them. The CDR3 sequence is CASSQDLVGSLGQYF. CDR3 nucleotide sequence: TGCGCCAGCAGCCAGGACCTGGTGGGGTCCCTCGGGCAGTACTTC.

As regards this clonotype: The conserved phenylalanine or tryptophan is not found at the CDR3 terminus, so this likely reflects a read error. The rearrangement links TRBV28 to TRBJ1-2; 7 bases fit TRBD1. CDR3 size: 13 residues. The germline gives CDR1 MDHEN, CDR2 SYDVKM. CDR3 in amino acids: CASSSGQVYGYTS. In nucleotides, the CDR3 is TGTGCCAGCAGCTCAGGACAGGTCTATGGTTACACCTCC.

This chain links TRBV14 with TRBJ2-5; 8 nucleotides match TRBD1. V lost 4 bases to trimming and J lost 5 bases; unmatched junction nucleotides: 3. The CDR3 runs 13 residues. Per germline, CDR1 SGHDN and CDR2 FVKESK. CDR3 sequence reads: CASSLQGAETQYF. The DNA of the CDR3 is TGTGCCAGCAGCCTCCAGGGGGCGGAGACCCAGTACTTC.

As concerns this clonotype: This may stem from a read error, because a much larger clone lies one nucleotide away. The rearrangement links TRBV7-9 to TRBJ2-1; 8 positions match TRBD2. The CDR3 runs to 15 residues. Germline V lookup: CDR1 SEHNR, CDR2 FQNEAQ (reference sequence). The CDR3 bases are TGTGTCAGCAGAAGTCCGAGCGGGAGAGGCGATGAGCAGTTCTTC. This gives the protein CVSRSPSGRGDEQFF.